Detailed here is one T cell receptor beta chain. TCRdb reprocessed the PCR reads using MiXCR. The table has tens of thousands of clones, about a quarter seen once. The data were obtained in a study of metastatic and nonmetastatic thyroid tumors. Overall study: A comparison of repertoires was made across blood and tumor or nodule tissue from malignant and benign thyroid patients.

Trimming at V came to 4 bases and at J to 5 bases, leaving 4 bases not matched to a gene. Per the germline V gene, CDR1 is LGHNA and CDR2 is YSLEER. There are 15 residues in the CDR3. The entire patient cohort was treatment-naive prior to thyroid surgery. The sequenced sample consisted of blood. This TCR was sampled from a female donor with papillary thyroid cancer or a benign thyroid nodule (not recorded which). Some clones in this sample may be carry-over from other donors' samples. The V gene is TRBV4-3, the J gene TRBJ2-7; 14 nucleotides align to TRBD2. The CDR3 loop reads CASSRGTSGSDEQYF. For the CDR3, the DNA is TGCGCCAGCAGCCGGGGGACTAGCGGGAGCGACGAGCAGTACTTC.